Listed below are T cell receptor beta chains from one sample, sequenced in a study of identical twins. MiXCR was run by TCRdb on the 5' RACE reads, yielding one entry per CDR3 protein. The table lists 350,000 to 450,000 distinct CDR3 sequences, less than 20% of them singletons. The specimen sequenced was naive T cells sorted from blood. These receptors came from a middle-aged man in good health. CDR3s include the opening cysteine and the closing phenylalanine or tryptophan. A D gene is named only where the DNA matches it firmly. A clone size is listed for some rows: how often the clone was seen (once, few, many), or a class if it is expanded.

>TRBV11-1|.|TRBJ2-1|.
CASRHDAGRDEQFF
TGTGCCAGCAGACACGACGCGGGTCGCGATGAGCAGTTCTTC
>TRBV20-1|TRBD1|TRBJ2-1|many
CSAPRDRSFDEQFF
TGCAGTGCCCCTCGGGACAGGAGTTTCGATGAGCAGTTCTTC
>TRBV6-1|.|TRBJ2-5|.
CASGIPRETQYF
TGTGCCAGCGGGATCCCCCGGGAGACCCAGTACTTC
>TRBV5-1|.|TRBJ1-6|.
CASSLAGARVHSPLHF
TGCGCCAGCAGCTTGGCGGGGGCGCGGGTGCATTCACCCCTCCACTTT
>TRBV20-1|.|TRBJ1-1|few
CSALDTQNTEAFF
TGCAGTGCGTTGGACACGCAGAACACTGAAGCTTTCTTT
>TRBV6-2/TRBV6-3|TRBD2|TRBJ2-1|many
CASSLTSGSRSENEQFF
TGTGCCAGCAGTTTGACTAGCGGGTCCCGGTCGGAAAATGAGCAGTTCTTC
>TRBV18|.|TRBJ2-1|once
CASLRVDEQFF
TGTGCCTCCTTAAGGGTGGATGAGCAGTTCTTC
>TRBV6-1|.|TRBJ2-2|.
CASTSRQPNTGELFF
TGTGCCAGCACCTCTCGCCAGCCGAACACCGGGGAGCTGTTTTTT
>TRBV24-1|.|TRBJ1-2|few
CATSDPYGYTF
TGTGCCACCAGTGATCCCTATGGCTACACCTTC
>TRBV28|.|TRBJ2-7|many
CASRDRAYEQYF
TGTGCCAGCAGGGACAGAGCCTACGAGCAGTACTTC
>TRBV11-2|TRBD2|TRBJ2-4|.
CGLAADIQYF
TGTGGACTAGCGGCGGACATTCAGTACTTC
>TRBV5-6|.|TRBJ2-7|.
CASSLAHEQYF
TGTGCCAGCAGCTTGGCCCACGAGCAGTACTTC
>TRBV5-1|.|TRBJ1-1|many
CASSFQGRGNTEAFF
TGCGCCAGCAGCTTCCAGGGTCGCGGGAACACTGAAGCTTTCTTT
>TRBV7-2|TRBD1|TRBJ1-5|.
CASSTGDVIWQPQHF
TGTGCCAGCAGCACAGGGGATGTTATATGGCAGCCCCAGCATTTT
>TRBV2|TRBD1|TRBJ2-2|few
CASREITGQANTGELFF
TGTGCCAGCAGGGAAATTACTGGACAGGCGAACACCGGGGAGCTGTTTTTT
>TRBV7-9|TRBD1|TRBJ1-2|.
CASSRPGQGYGYTF
TGTGCCAGCAGCCGTCCGGGACAGGGGTACGGCTACACCTTC
>TRBV5-1|.|TRBJ2-5|.
CASSFLSGWGTLQETQYF
TGCGCCAGCAGCTTTCTCAGCGGGTGGGGAACTTTGCAAGAGACCCAGTACTTC